Detailed here is one TCR beta chain. The data are from a study of blood T cell repertoires in COVID-19. Trimming pared 0 bases from V and 3 bases from J, leaving 9 bases between. This CDR3 has 15 amino acids. The V gene's germline CDR1 is SGHRS and CDR2 YFSETQ. Produced via immunoSEQ multiplex PCR; TCRdb's table is partial and in-frame only. The sample has hundreds of thousands of clones; almost 90% are singletons. Source material: peripheral blood. This TCR was sampled from a man older than 75 with acute or convalescent COVID-19. The chain couples TRBV5-1 to TRBJ2-2, with D maybe TRBD1 (5 bases). CDR3 amino acids: CASSLDRLDTGELFF. The CDR3 DNA follows: TGCGCCAGCAGCTTGGACAGGCTAGACACCGGGGAGCTGTTTTTT.